This T cell receptor beta chain was profiled in a study of CD8+ T cells in alopecia areata. Findings and caveats of the study: More clonal than normal scalp was lesional scalp, particularly alopecia totalis/universalis.

RNA extraction and reverse transcription yielded cDNA as sequencing template. This table comes from immunoSEQ multiplex PCR, and its TCRdb copy is limited to in-frame clones, with some not included. Among 89,000 or so clones listed, roughly 51% were seen once. Notes on this clone: No antigen is known for it.

Alopecia areata patients had lesional scalp punch biopsies and peripheral blood taken from them. The receptor was isolated from a human donor with alopecia areata. The sequencing input was NKG2D-high CD8+ T cells sorted from blood.

The CDR3 sequence is CAWNPGGETQYF. The CDR3 coding sequence is TGTGCCTGGAACCCGGGGGGAGAGACCCAGTACTTC. The rearrangement uses TRBV30 and TRBJ2-5, with 7 bases matching TRBD2. Trimming cost V 4 bases and J 4 bases; bases outside gene matches: 3. CDR1 GTSNPN and CDR2 SVGIG come from the germline V gene (reference sequence). The CDR3 spans 12 residues.